This entry describes one T cell receptor beta chain. The data originate from a study of blood T cell repertoires in COVID-19. Study background: COVID-19 samples, acute and convalescent, were from the United States, Italy and Spain. T cells, B-cell-depleted T cells, or PBMCs provided the cDNA or gDNA that served as material.

In the original processing: Reference gene primer amplification in the assay estimated nucleated cell counts. Profiling relied on immunoSEQ multiplex PCR, and the TCRdb table lists in-frame clones only, not all of them. V, J and clone size reflect that table, while D and trimming were determined from the DNA. The sample records about 73,000 clones, 65% to 85% being singletons. The V end was cut by 5 bases, the J end by 2 bases, with 15 bases between. CDR1 is SSHAT and CDR2 is FNYEAQ in the germline V gene (reference sequence). The length of the CDR3 is 15 residues. Sample: peripheral blood. The receptor was isolated from an elderly man with active or convalescent COVID-19. The J gene is TRBJ2-5, the V gene TRBV7-7; D is possibly TRBD2 (6 bases). The CDR3 bases are TGTGCCAGCAGCCCGAATAGCGGAGAACAAGAGACCCAGTACTTC. It yields the protein CASSPNSGEQETQYF.